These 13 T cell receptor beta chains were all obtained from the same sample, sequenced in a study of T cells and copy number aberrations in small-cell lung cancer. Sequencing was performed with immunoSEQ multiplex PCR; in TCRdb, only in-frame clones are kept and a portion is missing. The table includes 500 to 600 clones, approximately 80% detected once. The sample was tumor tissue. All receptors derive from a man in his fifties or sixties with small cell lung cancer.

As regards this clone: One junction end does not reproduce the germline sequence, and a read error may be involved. The CDR3 region is CASSPTGSGYKQYF. CDR3 nucleotide sequence: TGTGCCAGCAGCCCGACAGGGTCTGGCTACAAGCAGTACTTC. The chain joins TRBV28 to TRBJ2-7; TRBD1 matches at 7 bases. Per germline, CDR1 MDHEN and CDR2 SYDVKM. The CDR3 contains 14 residues.

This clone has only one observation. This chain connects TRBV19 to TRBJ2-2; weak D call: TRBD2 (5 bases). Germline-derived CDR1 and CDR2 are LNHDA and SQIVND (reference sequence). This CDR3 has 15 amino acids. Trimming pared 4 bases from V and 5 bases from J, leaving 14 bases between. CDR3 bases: TGTGCCAGTAGTACCCCAAGACCGGGGACCGGGGAGCTGTTTTTT. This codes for CASSTPRPGTGELFF.

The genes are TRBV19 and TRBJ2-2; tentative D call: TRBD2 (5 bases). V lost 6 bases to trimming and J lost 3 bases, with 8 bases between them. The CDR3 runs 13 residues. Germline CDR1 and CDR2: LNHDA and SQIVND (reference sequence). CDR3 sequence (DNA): TGTGCCAGTAGCATCGGGGACACCGGGGAGCTGTTTTTT. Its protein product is CASSIGDTGELFF.

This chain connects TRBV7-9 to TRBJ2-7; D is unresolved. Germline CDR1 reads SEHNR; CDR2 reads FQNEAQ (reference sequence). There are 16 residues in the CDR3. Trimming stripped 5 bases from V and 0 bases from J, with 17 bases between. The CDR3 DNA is TGTGCCAGCAGCCACGACGGCGCGGCAAGCTCCTACGAGCAGTACTTC. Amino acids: CASSHDGAASSYEQYF.

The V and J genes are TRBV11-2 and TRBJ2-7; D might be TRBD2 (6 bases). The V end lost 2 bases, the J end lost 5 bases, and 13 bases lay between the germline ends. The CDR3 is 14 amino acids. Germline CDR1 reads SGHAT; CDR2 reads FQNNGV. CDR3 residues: CASSLITGDHEQYF. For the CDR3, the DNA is TGTGCCAGCAGCTTAATAACGGGGGACCACGAGCAGTACTTC.

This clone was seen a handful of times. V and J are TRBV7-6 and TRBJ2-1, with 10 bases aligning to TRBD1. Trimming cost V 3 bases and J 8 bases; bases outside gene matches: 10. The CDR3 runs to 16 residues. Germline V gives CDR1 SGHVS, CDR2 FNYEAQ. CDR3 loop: CASSFGGQGNLDEQFF. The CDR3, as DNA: TGTGCCAGCAGCTTTGGGGGACAGGGGAATTTGGATGAGCAGTTCTTC.

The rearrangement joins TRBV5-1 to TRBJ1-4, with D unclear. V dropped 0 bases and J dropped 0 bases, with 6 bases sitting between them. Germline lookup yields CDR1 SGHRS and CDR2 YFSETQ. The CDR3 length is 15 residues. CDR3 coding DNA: TGCGCCAGCAGCTTGGGAAGTGCAACTAATGAAAAACTGTTTTTT. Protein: CASSLGSATNEKLFF. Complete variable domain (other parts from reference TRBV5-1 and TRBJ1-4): KAGVTQTPRYLIKTRGQQVTLSCSPISGHRSVSWYQQTPGQGLQFLFEYFSETQRNKGNFPGRFSGRQFSNSRSEMNVSTLELGDSALYLCASSLGSATNEKLFFGSGTQLSVL.

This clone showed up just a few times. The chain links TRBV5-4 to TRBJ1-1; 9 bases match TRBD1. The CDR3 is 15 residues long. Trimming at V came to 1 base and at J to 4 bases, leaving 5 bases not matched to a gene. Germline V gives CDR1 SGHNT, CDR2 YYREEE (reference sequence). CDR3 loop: CASSLRLGQGTEAFF. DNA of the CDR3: TGTGCCAGCAGCTTGAGGTTGGGACAGGGCACTGAAGCTTTCTTT. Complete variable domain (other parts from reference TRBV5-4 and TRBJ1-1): ETGVTQSPTHLIKTRGQQVTLRCSSQSGHNTVSWYQQALGQGPQFIFQYYREEENGRGNFPPRFSGLQFPNYSSELNVNALELDDSALYLCASSLRLGQGTEAFFGQGTRLTVV.

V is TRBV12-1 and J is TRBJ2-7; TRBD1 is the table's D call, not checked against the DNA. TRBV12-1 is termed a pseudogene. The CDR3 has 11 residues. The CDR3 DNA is TGTGCCAGCAGCCCCCACTACGAGCAGTACTTC. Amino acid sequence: CASSPHYEQYF.

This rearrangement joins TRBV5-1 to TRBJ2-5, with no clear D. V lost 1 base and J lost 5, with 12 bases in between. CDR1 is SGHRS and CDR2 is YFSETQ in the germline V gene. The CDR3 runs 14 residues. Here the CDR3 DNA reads TGCGCCAGCAGCTTGAGCAGGTTGGGCGAGACCCAGTACTTC. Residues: CASSLSRLGETQYF.

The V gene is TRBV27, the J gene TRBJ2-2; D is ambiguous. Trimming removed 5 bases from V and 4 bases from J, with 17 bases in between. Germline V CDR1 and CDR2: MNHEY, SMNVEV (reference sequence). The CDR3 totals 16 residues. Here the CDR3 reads CASSPRHSTSTGELFF. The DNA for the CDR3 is TGTGCCAGCAGTCCGCGACACTCGACGAGCACCGGGGAGCTGTTTTTT.

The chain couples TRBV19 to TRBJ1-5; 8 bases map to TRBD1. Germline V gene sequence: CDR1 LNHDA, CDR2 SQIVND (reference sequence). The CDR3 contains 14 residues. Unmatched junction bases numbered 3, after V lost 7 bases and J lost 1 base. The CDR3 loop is CASIRQGSNQPQHF. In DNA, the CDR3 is TGTGCCAGTATTCGACAGGGGAGCAATCAGCCCCAGCATTTT.

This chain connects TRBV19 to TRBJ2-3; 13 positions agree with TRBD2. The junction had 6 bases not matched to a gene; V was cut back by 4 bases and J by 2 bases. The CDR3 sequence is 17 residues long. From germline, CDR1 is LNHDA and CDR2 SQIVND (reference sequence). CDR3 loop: CASSTGTSGTNTDTQYF. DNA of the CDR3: TGTGCCAGTAGTACCGGGACTAGCGGGACCAACACAGATACGCAGTATTTT. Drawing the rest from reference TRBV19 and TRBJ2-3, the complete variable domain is DGGITQSPKYLFRKEGQNVTLSCEQNLNHDAMYWYRQDPGQGLRLIYYSQIVNDFQKGDIAEGYSVSREKKESFPLTVTSAQKNPTAFYLCASSTGTSGTNTDTQYFGPGTRLTVL.